The sequence of this TCR beta chain was determined in a study of T cells in narcolepsy. On this clone: Antigen specificity is unknown.

Assay used: immunoSEQ multiplex PCR; TCRdb lists only in-frame clones, some missing. Of approximately 25,000 clones in the sample, roughly 80% were seen once. General study results and limits: Healthy controls reportedly lacked the autoreactive clonotypes serially found in patients' blood.

The V and J ends lost 1 base and 5 bases respectively, with 4 bases between them. Germline assignment: CDR1 KGHSH and CDR2 LQKENI. This CDR3 comprises 12 residues. The sequence was obtained from a human donor in good health. The chain combines TRBV18 with TRBJ2-3; D is undetermined. The sample comprised memory (CD45RA-) CD4+ T cells from blood. DNA for the CDR3: TGTGCCAGCTCACCACGAGAAGATACGCAGTATTTT. Amino acid sequence: CASSPREDTQYF.